These T cell receptor beta chains were read from a single sample in a study of response to subunit inactivated influenza vaccine. From the RT-PCR reads, TCRdb called clonotypes with MiXCR, one entry per CDR3 protein. The sample lists approximately 530,000 distinct CDR3 sequences, roughly 8.2% occurring once. This specimen consisted of PBMCs from blood, obtained 23 months after vaccination. All receptors come from a man between 50 and 69 years old who received an inactivated influenza vaccine. Both conserved end residues are part of each CDR3. The order of the fields is V gene, J gene, D gene, clone size, CDR3 DNA, CDR3 protein. The D gene is left open where the match is weak. A row's size may be missing; if present it is once, few, many or a size class.

TRBV9	TRBJ2-6	.	few	TGTGCCAGCAGCGTTTTAGGATCTGGGGCCAACGTCCTGACTTTC	CASSVLGSGANVLTF
TRBV7-9	TRBJ1-5	.	few	TGTGCCAGCAGCTTTTCAGGGGCCGTTAATCAGCCCCAGCATTTT	CASSFSGAVNQPQHF
TRBV20-1	TRBJ2-7	TRBD2	.	TGCAGTGCTAGAGGTCTAGCGGGCCATCGCCCCTACGAGCAGTACTTC	CSARGLAGHRPYEQYF
TRBV18	TRBJ2-5	.	many	TGTGCCAGCTCGCCGAATACTTTAGAAGAGACCCAGTACTTC	CASSPNTLEETQYF
TRBV20-1	TRBJ2-5	.	few	TGCAGTGCTAATCAAGGGAGACCCCAAGAGACCCAGTACTTC	CSANQGRPQETQYF
TRBV5-1	TRBJ1-2	.	.	TGCGCCAGCAGCTGGCGAATTCGAGAGGGCTACACCTTC	CASSWRIREGYTF
TRBV19	TRBJ2-5	.	few	TGTGCCAGTAGTACCAAACAGAGAATTCAAGAGACCCAGTACTTC	CASSTKQRIQETQYF
TRBV10-3	TRBJ2-1	.	.	TGTGCCATCAGCAGTGCAGGGGGGATGGGTGAGCAGTTCTTC	CAISSAGGMGEQFF
TRBV2	TRBJ1-6	.	few	TGTGCCAGCAGTGAAGAGCGATATGGCAATTCACCCCTCCACTTT	CASSEERYGNSPLHF
TRBV4-3	TRBJ2-2	.	.	TGCGCCAGCAGCCAAGACCGGACCGGGACGTTGAACACCGGGGAGCTGTTTTTT	CASSQDRTGTLNTGELFF
TRBV29-1	TRBJ2-7	TRBD2	few	TGCAGCGTTCGGCGCGGGAGTATCAACGAGCAGTACTTC	CSVRRGSINEQYF
TRBV3-1	TRBJ2-2	TRBD2	few	TGTGCCAGCAGCCAAGATATACTAGCGGGACCCACCGGGGAGCTGTTTTTT	CASSQDILAGPTGELFF
TRBV20-1	TRBJ1-1	.	many	TGCAGTGCCGCATCCGAGGGGAGGAACACTGAAGCTTTCTTT	CSAASEGRNTEAFF
TRBV29-1	TRBJ2-3	TRBD2	many	TGCAGCGTTGTGCGGGAGTACACAGATACGCAGTATTTT	CSVVREYTDTQYF
TRBV4-2	TRBJ1-2	.	few	TGTGCCAGCAGCGCTTCGACCGGAGGGGCGAGCTATGGCTACACCTTC	CASSASTGGASYGYTF
TRBV6-1	TRBJ1-5	.	.	TGTGCCAGCAGTGAAATTCCGGGGAATCAGCCCCAGCATTTT	CASSEIPGNQPQHF
TRBV6-1	TRBJ1-5	.	few	TGTGCCAGCAGACCCAACCGGGACGTCTTCAATCAGCCCCAGCATTTT	CASRPNRDVFNQPQHF
TRBV7-9	TRBJ1-4	.	many	TGTGCCAGCCGGGGAATAGATGAAAAACTGTTTTTT	CASRGIDEKLFF
TRBV7-2	TRBJ2-3	.	many	TGTGCCAGCAGCTTAGGGTCTAGCCGCACAGATACGCAGTATTTT	CASSLGSSRTDTQYF
TRBV6-1	TRBJ2-5	.	many	TGTGCCAGCAGTGAAATGGCAGCAGATTACCAAGAGACCCAGTACTTC	CASSEMAADYQETQYF
TRBV4-2	TRBJ2-6	.	few	TGTGCCAGCAGCCAAGATCTCGGGACTGCTGGGGCCAACGTCCTGACTTTC	CASSQDLGTAGANVLTF
TRBV12-3/TRBV12-4	TRBJ2-2	.	.	TGTGCCAGCAGAACAGGGTTCGCGAACACCGGGGAGCTGTTTTTT	CASRTGFANTGELFF
TRBV2	TRBJ2-1	.	many	TGTGCCAGCAGTAGGCGAAGCTCCTACAATGAGCAGTTCTTC	CASSRRSSYNEQFF
TRBV7-2	TRBJ2-1	.	few	TGTGCCAGCAGCTTAGGTGTTCCATACAATGAGCAGTTCTTC	CASSLGVPYNEQFF
TRBV12-3/TRBV12-4	TRBJ2-1	TRBD2	few	TGTGCCAGCAGCCGCGGGGCGGGAGGGAACAATGAGCAGTTCTTC	CASSRGAGGNNEQFF
TRBV24-1	TRBJ1-2	TRBD1	.	TGTGCCACCAGTGATTACAGGGGGAGCGGCTACACCTTC	CATSDYRGSGYTF
TRBV15	TRBJ2-1	TRBD2	.	TGTGCCACCAGCAGAGATCCGGGACTAGCGTACAATGAGCAGTTCTTC	CATSRDPGLAYNEQFF
TRBV15	TRBJ2-1	.	few	TGTGCCACCAGCATATTAAGGGGCTTCTACAATGAGCAGTTCTTC	CATSILRGFYNEQFF
TRBV9	TRBJ2-3	TRBD1	few	TGTGCCAGCAGCGTAAGTCAGGGGGAGACAGATACGCAGTATTTT	CASSVSQGETDTQYF
TRBV20-1	TRBJ2-7	TRBD2	many	TGCAGCGGGGATGGCGGGAGATCCTACGAGCAGTACTTC	CSGDGGRSYEQYF
TRBV12-3/TRBV12-4	TRBJ2-3	.	many	TGTGCCAGCAGTTTGCGGGAATCAGATACGCAGTATTTT	CASSLRESDTQYF
TRBV20-1	TRBJ2-7	TRBD2	.	TGCAGTGCTAGAGACCTAGCGGGGGGGCCGGCTCAAGAGCAGTACTTC	CSARDLAGGPAQEQYF
TRBV7-2	TRBJ2-1	TRBD2	few	TGTGCCAGCAGCTCAATTAGCGGGACCTACAATGAGCAGTTCTTC	CASSSISGTYNEQFF
TRBV5-1	TRBJ2-1	.	few	TGCGCCAGCAGCAACCCAAGAGGGAATGAGCAGTTCTTC	CASSNPRGNEQFF
TRBV10-3	TRBJ1-2	.	.	TGTGCCATCACCCCGGACAGCAACTATGGCTACACCTTC	CAITPDSNYGYTF
TRBV7-2	TRBJ1-2	.	many	TGTGCCAGCAGCCCATCCTCGACAGACACCTATGGCTACACCTTC	CASSPSSTDTYGYTF
TRBV12-3/TRBV12-4	TRBJ2-1	TRBD1	many	TGTGCCAGCAGTCGTACCGGGACAGGGAGCTACAATGAGCAGTTCTTC	CASSRTGTGSYNEQFF
TRBV4-3	TRBJ2-7	.	few	TGCGCCAGCAGCCAAGATCACGGCACTAGTACCTACGAGCAGTACTTC	CASSQDHGTSTYEQYF
TRBV7-9	TRBJ2-7	TRBD1	once	TGTGCCAGCAGCTACAGACAGGGGAGCTCCTACGAGCAGTACTTC	CASSYRQGSSYEQYF
TRBV12-3/TRBV12-4	TRBJ1-5	.	many	TGTGCCAGCAGCCTCTTCCTATATAGTAATCAGCCCCAGCATTTT	CASSLFLYSNQPQHF
TRBV7-2	TRBJ2-3	.	many	TGTGCCAGCAGCTTAGAAGCGGGAGATACGCAGTATTTT	CASSLEAGDTQYF
TRBV25-1	TRBJ1-4	.	.	TGTGCCAGCACCATAGGGGGAGAGGGTAATGAAGAACTGTTTTTT	CASTIGGEGNEELFF